These T cell receptor beta chains were read from a single sample in a study of post-analysis software for immune sequencing data. MiXCR, applied by TCRdb to the PCR reads, yields one record per CDR3 protein. The sample includes about 430,000 distinct CDR3 sequences, 39% of them seen just once. Sequencing input: blood. All receptors derive from a girl aged 2 to 10 with multiple sclerosis. The CDR3 runs from the conserved cysteine through the conserved F or W. The D gene is left open where the match is weak. Size tells how often a clone was seen (once, few, many) or the class of an expanded clone, and some rows leave it out.

>.|TRBV10-3|few|TRBJ1-2
CAITGGYINYGYTF
TGTGCCATAACCGGGGGTTATATTAACTATGGCTACACCTTC
>TRBD2|TRBV20-1|.|TRBJ2-1
CSARYLAEPSYNEQFF
TGCAGTGCTAGATATCTAGCGGAACCTTCCTACAATGAGCAGTTCTTC
>.|TRBV4-1|.|TRBJ2-1
CASSQGSSDEQFF
TGCGCCAGCAGCCAAGGGAGTTCGGATGAGCAGTTCTTC
>TRBD1|TRBV5-1|.|TRBJ2-1
CASSLAGGIGNEQFF
TGCGCCAGCAGCTTGGCAGGGGGCATCGGGAATGAGCAGTTCTTC
>.|TRBV20-1|.|TRBJ1-1
CSASDPSGAFF
TGCAGTGCTAGCGACCCCTCAGGGGCTTTCTTT
>.|TRBV6-5|.|TRBJ2-5
CASSFPQGPGETQYF
TGTGCCAGCAGTTTTCCACAGGGTCCGGGAGAGACCCAGTACTTC
>TRBD1|TRBV7-2|.|TRBJ2-3
CASSYQGAWTDTQYF
TGTGCCAGCAGCTATCAGGGGGCGTGGACAGATACGCAGTATTTT
>TRBD2|TRBV24-1|.|TRBJ2-5
CATGTTAGKETQYF
TGTGCCACCGGTACTACAGCGGGAAAAGAGACCCAGTACTTC
>TRBD1|TRBV20-1|few|TRBJ2-7
CSAPDRASYEQYF
TGCAGTGCGCCCGACAGGGCCTCCTACGAGCAGTACTTC
>.|TRBV20-1|few|TRBJ2-3
CSARLVADTQYF
TGCAGTGCTAGACTAGTTGCGGATACGCAGTATTTT
>TRBD1|TRBV5-5|.|TRBJ1-2
CASSLRGTGDCTF
TGTGCCAGCAGCTTAAGGGGGACAGGAGACTGCACCTTC
>.|TRBV18|.|TRBJ2-5
CASSPPNQETQYF
TGTGCCAGCTCACCACCAAACCAAGAGACCCAGTACTTC
>TRBD2|TRBV10-3|.|TRBJ2-2
CAISSPSGGITGELFF
TGTGCCATCAGTTCTCCTAGCGGGGGGATCACCGGGGAGCTGTTTTTT
>.|TRBV9|.|TRBJ2-1
CASSVAASEVGEQFF
TGTGCCAGCAGCGTAGCAGCTAGCGAAGTGGGTGAGCAGTTCTTC
>.|TRBV7-6|.|TRBJ1-2
CASSPRGPYGYTF
TGTGCCAGCAGTCCCCGGGGCCCATATGGCTACACCTTC
>.|TRBV11-2|few|TRBJ1-2
CASSLDFDPNYGYTF
TGTGCCAGCAGCTTAGACTTTGACCCAAACTATGGCTACACCTTC
>.|TRBV7-6|.|TRBJ1-6
CASSLMGEDSPLHF
TGTGCCAGCAGCTTAATGGGGGAAGATTCACCCCTCCACTTT
>.|TRBV28|.|TRBJ2-4
CASSRTSDLAKNIQYF
TGTGCCAGCAGCCGGACAAGTGATCTAGCCAAAAACATTCAGTACTTC
>.|TRBV29-1|.|TRBJ1-1
CSVEIVAPREGLMTEAFF
TGCAGCGTTGAAATCGTTGCTCCTCGAGAGGGGCTGATGACTGAAGCTTTCTTT
>TRBD2|TRBV28|.|TRBJ2-3
CASSMIAGGSTDTQYF
TGTGCCAGCAGTATGATAGCGGGAGGGAGTACAGATACGCAGTATTTT
>.|TRBV5-4|.|TRBJ1-1
CASSCAVGSTEAFF
TGTGCCAGCAGCTGCGCAGTTGGCTCCACTGAAGCTTTCTTT
>.|TRBV5-1|.|TRBJ2-3
CASSGQTGRFTDTQYF
TGCGCCAGCAGCGGCCAGACAGGGAGGTTCACAGATACGCAGTATTTT
>TRBD2|TRBV20-1|.|TRBJ2-5
CSATSGGQGETQYF
TGCAGTGCAACTAGCGGGGGGCAGGGGGAGACCCAGTACTTC
>.|TRBV5-1|.|TRBJ2-3
CASSLGQGSSTDTQYF
TGCGCCAGCAGCTTGGGCCAGGGGTCTTCCACAGATACGCAGTATTTT
>.|TRBV6-2/TRBV6-3|.|TRBJ1-5
CASSYWAVSNQPQHF
TGTGCCAGCAGTTATTGGGCTGTAAGCAATCAGCCCCAGCATTTT
>TRBD2|TRBV20-1|.|TRBJ2-2
CSARQAGGNTGELFF
TGCAGTGCTAGACAAGCGGGGGGGAACACCGGGGAGCTGTTTTTT
>.|TRBV7-2|few|TRBJ2-1
CASNSPGGSEQFF
TGTGCCAGCAACTCCCCTGGGGGGTCTGAGCAGTTCTTC
>.|TRBV28|few|TRBJ1-2
CASSPPQPNYGYTF
TGTGCCAGCAGCCCTCCCCAGCCTAACTATGGCTACACCTTC
>.|TRBV12-3/TRBV12-4|.|TRBJ1-5
CASSLRGNYQPQHF
TGTGCCAGCAGTTTACGAGGGAATTATCAGCCCCAGCATTTT
>.|TRBV27|few|TRBJ1-1
CASSFSGLMNTEAFF
TGTGCCAGCAGTTTCTCCGGACTCATGAACACTGAAGCTTTCTTT
>.|TRBV7-9|once|TRBJ1-2
CASSSSGNSNYGYSF
TGTGCCAGCAGCTCGTCAGGGAACTCTAACTATGGCTACAGCTTC
>.|TRBV9|.|TRBJ1-2
CASSGVGTPYGYTF
TGTGCCAGCAGCGGGGTGGGGACACCCTATGGCTACACCTTC
>.|TRBV18|.|TRBJ2-1
CASSPNLRNNEQFF
TGTGCCAGCTCACCAAATTTACGAAACAATGAGCAGTTCTTC
>.|TRBV24-1|few|TRBJ2-1
CATEPTGSPYNEQFF
TGTGCCACCGAACCTACAGGGTCCCCCTACAATGAGCAGTTCTTC
>.|TRBV2|once|TRBJ1-5
CASKGVLNQPQHF
TGTGCCAGCAAGGGGGTATTAAATCAGCCCCAGCATTTT
>.|TRBV2|.|TRBJ1-1
CASKRGAGTEAFF
TGTGCCAGCAAAAGGGGGGCAGGCACTGAAGCTTTCTTT
>.|TRBV5-1|.|TRBJ2-3
CASSLAMDTQYF
TGCGCCAGCAGCTTGGCCATGGATACGCAGTATTTT
>.|TRBV20-1|.|TRBJ1-5
CSAREGWQGVVPQHF
TGCAGTGCTAGAGAGGGTTGGCAGGGAGTGGTGCCCCAGCATTTT
>TRBD2|TRBV5-1|few|TRBJ2-5
CASSLSPSGGQETQYF
TGCGCCAGCAGCTTGTCGCCTAGCGGGGGGCAAGAGACCCAGTACTTC
>TRBD2|TRBV20-1|few|TRBJ2-7
CSARLLLAGGRSSYEQYF
TGCAGTGCTAGACTCTTGCTAGCGGGAGGACGGAGCTCCTACGAGCAGTACTTC
>.|TRBV5-1|few|TRBJ1-1
CASSWGGGGAFF
TGCGCCAGCAGCTGGGGGGGCGGGGGAGCTTTCTTT
>.|TRBV10-3|few|TRBJ2-6
CAISGPGAFQAGANVLTF
TGTGCCATCAGTGGGCCAGGGGCTTTTCAGGCTGGGGCCAACGTCCTGACTTTC
>.|TRBV6-5|few|TRBJ1-1
CASRLWGEAFF
TGTGCCAGCAGATTGTGGGGAGAAGCTTTCTTT
>TRBD1|TRBV6-5|.|TRBJ1-6
CASSWSGQGSSSPLHF
TGTGCCAGTAGTTGGTCCGGACAGGGTAGTAGTTCACCCCTCCACTTT
>.|TRBV29-1|few|TRBJ2-7
CSAGEGATYEQYF
TGCAGCGCTGGCGAAGGGGCCACCTACGAGCAGTACTTC
>.|TRBV20-1|.|TRBJ1-2
CSAGAERGYTF
TGCAGTGCAGGAGCCGAGAGAGGCTACACCTTC